This TCR beta chain was captured by sequencing in a study of beta chain features in type 1 diabetes. General study results and limits: PCR might show a preference for shorter templates, equally across patients and controls. Patients with type 1 diabetes carried fewer insertions and had more deletions at their VDJ junctions. Patients with Type 1 diabetes showed moderately but significantly shorter TCRB CDR3s in all four CD4+ subsets.

Central memory, naive, regulatory and stem cell-like memory CD4+ cells were sorted by CD45RO/CCR7/CD25/CD127/CD95/CD27. The investigators reverse transcribed all of the isolated RNA, so they sequenced expressed TCRB transcripts. The table came from immunoSEQ multiplex PCR; TCRdb's copy has only in-frame clones and leaves some out. In the table there are around 710,000 clones, about an eighth of which are singletons. This clone was observed a few times. Its antigen is currently unknown. The sequenced sample was naive CD4+ T cells from blood. This receptor was taken from a man aged 25 to 40 with type 1 diabetes.

The CDR3 spells CASSAAGPRVGQYF. The CDR3 bases are TGTGCCAGCAGCGCCGCCGGGCCCCGGGTAGGGCAGTACTTC. The gene calls are TRBV7-2 and TRBJ2-7; D ambiguous. The CDR3 runs to 14 residues. The germline V and J ends were trimmed by 5 bases and 9 bases, with 20 bases remaining between them. The germline V gene has CDR1 SGHTA and CDR2 FQGNSA.